This T cell receptor beta chain was recovered during a study of shared clonotypes between healthy human individuals. Study-wide results and limits: Non-shared clonotypes were found to have lower generation probabilities than the clonotypes that were shared by all four of the sorted-subset donors. Rarefaction revealed incomplete sorted-subset sequencing despite large depth.

As to this clone: The antigen is not known.

This CDR3 has 15 amino acids. V lost 0 bases and J lost 5; bases outside the gene matches: 2. Germline lookup yields CDR1 SGHRS and CDR2 YFSETQ. Sorted-subset replicate PCR reactions contained approximately 190 ng DNA, corresponding to about 30,000 T cell genomes. Some clones are missing from TCRdb's copy, which holds only in-frame ones; the method was immunoSEQ multiplex PCR. The sample has about 2.1 million clones, roughly 91% seen once. Selected positively for CCR7 and CD45RO-negative, naive CD8 cells excluded terminally differentiated effector memory CD45RA+ cells. The sequence came from a man aged 18 to 29 in good health. Some clones in this sample may be carry-over from other donors' samples. V is TRBV5-1 and J is TRBJ2-1, with 10 bases identical to TRBD1. The sequenced sample was naive CD8+ T cells from PBMCs. The CDR3 is CASSLGQGANNEQFF. The CDR3 bases are TGCGCCAGCAGCTTGGGACAGGGGGCGAACAATGAGCAGTTCTTC.